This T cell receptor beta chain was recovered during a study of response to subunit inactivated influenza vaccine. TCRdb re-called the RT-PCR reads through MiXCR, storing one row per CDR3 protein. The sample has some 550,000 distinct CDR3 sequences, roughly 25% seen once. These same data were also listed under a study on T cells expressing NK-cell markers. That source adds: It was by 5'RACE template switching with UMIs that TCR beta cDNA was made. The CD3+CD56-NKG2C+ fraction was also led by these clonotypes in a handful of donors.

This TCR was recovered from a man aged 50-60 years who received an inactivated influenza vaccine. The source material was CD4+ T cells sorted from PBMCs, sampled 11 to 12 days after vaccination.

The DNA for the CDR3 is TGCGCCAGCAACGGAGGACAGGGAACTCAAGAGACCCAGTACTTC. It specifies CASNGGQGTQETQYF. The chain carries TRBV5-1 and TRBJ2-5; TRBD1 aligns across 8 bases. The V and J ends lost 6 bases and 2 bases, in that order; junction bases with no gene match: 9. The length of the CDR3 is 15 residues. The V gene's germline CDR1 is SGHRS and CDR2 YFSETQ.